The 19 T cell receptor beta chains reported below all come from one sample, sequenced in a study of blood T cell repertoires in COVID-19. The table came from immunoSEQ multiplex PCR; TCRdb's copy has only in-frame clones and leaves some out. The sample holds roughly 260,000 clones; 87% are singletons and the top ten take over 2%. Sequencing input: peripheral blood. These receptors originate from a woman aged 45-59 years who had recovered from COVID-19.

The chain is built from TRBV6-4 and TRBJ1-1, with D perhaps TRBD1 (5 bases). The CDR3 totals 14 residues. Trimming stripped 3 bases from V and 7 bases from J, with 15 bases between. Germline CDR1 MRHNA, CDR2 SNTAGT. CDR3 loop: CASSEVPGIGEAFF. CDR3 sequence (DNA): TGTGCCAGCAGTGAAGTCCCAGGGATTGGTGAAGCTTTCTTT.

J is TRBJ2-7 and V is TRBV5-1, with TRBD2 matching over 8 bases. Germline trimming cut 4 bases from V and 3 bases from J; bases unmatched to any gene: 12. The CDR3 is made up of 16 amino acids. From germline, CDR1 is SGHRS and CDR2 YFSETQ. This CDR3 is CASSPISGIGGYEQYF. As DNA, the CDR3 is TGCGCCAGCAGCCCAATTAGCGGGATTGGGGGCTACGAGCAGTACTTC.

The chain has TRBV5-1 and TRBJ2-3, with 7 nucleotides matching TRBD2. The germline V gene has CDR1 SGHRS and CDR2 YFSETQ. Unmatched junction bases numbered 6, after V lost 4 bases and J lost 10 bases. The CDR3 has 12 amino acids. CDR3 DNA: TGCGCCAGCAGCCCGGGGGGACCTCCGCAGTATTTT. Amino acids: CASSPGGPPQYF.

This chain uses TRBV6-2 or TRBV6-3 with TRBJ2-7, with 15 bases identical to TRBD2. Trimming removed 6 bases from V and 3 bases from J; junction bases left unmatched: 9. The CDR3 sequence is 17 residues long. The V gene's germline CDR1 is MNHEY and CDR2 SVGEGT. The CDR3 bases are TGTGCCAGCAGCCCCCTCCTGGGACTAGCGGGGGGCTACGAGCAGTACTTC. It translates to CASSPLLGLAGGYEQYF.

V and J are TRBV7-8 and TRBJ1-3; tentative D call: TRBD1 (6 bases). V lost 5 bases and J lost 3, with 20 bases in between. The germline V gene encodes CDR1 SGHVS and CDR2 FQNEAQ. The CDR3 extends over 17 amino acids. In DNA, the CDR3 is TGTGCCAGCAGCCAGACGACAGGAACGGAATTTGGAAACACCATATATTTT. It is translated as CASSQTTGTEFGNTIYF.

The rearrangement joins TRBV6-2 or TRBV6-3 to TRBJ2-7, with TRBD2 matching over 10 bases. With V trimmed by 5 bases and J by 7 bases, 5 bases remained unmatched. Germline CDR1 MNHEY, CDR2 SVGEGT. This CDR3 has 13 residues. The CDR3 region is CASSVSGGLEQYF. CDR3 nucleotides: TGTGCCAGCAGTGTTAGCGGGGGGCTTGAGCAGTACTTC.

The chain couples TRBV5-1 to TRBJ1-2, with 7 bases lining up with TRBD1. Germline V lookup: CDR1 SGHRS, CDR2 YFSETQ. The V and J ends lost 4 bases and 4 bases, in that order; junction bases with no gene match: 4. The CDR3 totals 13 residues. The CDR3 sequence is CASSLDRTYGYTF. The CDR3 DNA follows: TGCGCCAGCAGCCTGGACAGGACCTATGGCTACACCTTC. The complete variable domain, with remaining parts taken from reference TRBV5-1 and TRBJ1-2, reads KAGVTQTPRYLIKTRGQQVTLSCSPISGHRSVSWYQQTPGQGLQFLFEYFSETQRNKGNFPGRFSGRQFSNSRSEMNVSTLELGDSALYLCASSLDRTYGYTFGSGTRLTVV.

CDR3 DNA sequence: TGCGCCAGCAGCCTCCACCTGACTAGCGGGGGAGATACGCAGTATTTT. This translates into CASSLHLTSGGDTQYF. The genes are TRBV4-1 and TRBJ2-3; TRBD2 agrees at 12 bases. Germline assignment: CDR1 MGHRA and CDR2 YSYEKL. The CDR3 covers 16 residues. V lost 4 bases and J lost 5; bases outside the gene matches: 7.

This clone was counted once. This chain links TRBV7-3 with TRBJ2-3; the match to TRBD2 covers 14 bases. Germline-derived CDR1 and CDR2 are SGHTA and FQGTGA. The V and J ends lost 6 bases and 4 bases, in that order; junction bases with no gene match: 6. The CDR3 is made up of 16 amino acids. The CDR3 is CASRSGTSGRADTQYF. The CDR3 region has the DNA TGTGCCAGCAGGAGCGGGACTAGCGGGAGAGCAGATACGCAGTATTTT.

The chain's CDR3 is CASRGTGNTGELFF. Here the CDR3 DNA reads TGTGCCAGCAGGGGGACAGGGAACACCGGGGAGCTGTTTTTT. The chain carries TRBV6-5 and TRBJ2-2; 8 bases agree with TRBD1. The CDR3 length is 14 residues. V was clipped by 6 bases and J by 1 base; unmatched bases: 1. Germline loops: CDR1 MNHEY, CDR2 SVGAGI.

The chain recombines TRBV27 with TRBJ2-1; 11 nucleotides match TRBD2. The ends lost 5 bases at V and 6 bases at J; junction bases unmatched: 12. The CDR3 has 17 residues. Germline V gene sequence: CDR1 MNHEY, CDR2 SMNVEV (reference sequence). CDR3 loop: CASSRGTSGRRGNEQFF. The CDR3 nucleotides are TGTGCCAGCAGTAGAGGGACTAGCGGAAGGAGGGGCAATGAGCAGTTCTTC.

The chain recombines TRBV6-5 with TRBJ2-3; D ambiguous. CDR1 is MNHEY and CDR2 is SVGAGI in the germline V gene. The CDR3 is made up of 13 amino acids. The V end lost 6 bases, the J end lost 5 bases, and 12 bases lay between the germline ends. CDR3 coding DNA: TGTGCCAGCAGAATCACTTTCGGAGATACGCAGTATTTT. This encodes CASRITFGDTQYF.

The chain has TRBV5-1 and TRBJ2-2; 8 positions agree with TRBD2. The CDR3 has 15 amino acids. CDR1 and CDR2 (germline): SGHRS, YFSETQ. J was trimmed by 2 bases and V by 3 bases; bases with no gene match: 3. DNA of the CDR3: TGCGCCAGCAGCTCGGCGGGGGGTAACACCGGGGAGCTGTTTTTT. Amino acid sequence: CASSSAGGNTGELFF.

This clone was seen a few times. The rearrangement links TRBV21-1 to TRBJ1-6. TRBV21-1 has pseudogene status. CDR3 length equals 19 residues. CDR3 nucleotide sequence: TGTGCCAGCAGCAAGGTCTGTCAACAAAGGAGCTCCTATAATTCACCCCTCCACTTT. It specifies CASSKVCQQRSSYNSPLHF.

To note about this clone: The same CDR3 also results from other DNA sequences found in this sample. The rearrangement uses TRBV6-5 and TRBJ1-5; unclear D gene. Looked up from germline, CDR1 is MNHEY and CDR2 is SVGAGI. The CDR3 length is 13 residues. V was shortened by 0 bases and J by 4 bases, with 4 bases between the two germline ends. Here the CDR3 reads CASSYSRNQPQHF. DNA of the CDR3: TGTGCCAGCAGTTACTCGAGAAATCAGCCCCAGCATTTT.

The gene calls are TRBV29-1 and TRBJ1-5, with 7 bases identical to TRBD1. The CDR3 consists of 14 residues. In germline, CDR1 is SQVTM, CDR2 ANQGSEA. V lost 7 bases, J lost 2 bases, and 8 bases stayed unmatched. The CDR3 is CSAADRLGNQPQHF. DNA of the CDR3: TGCAGCGCCGCGGACAGGTTAGGCAATCAGCCCCAGCATTTT.

The chain is built from TRBV5-1 and TRBJ1-1; D possibly corresponds to TRBD1 (5 bases). From germline, CDR1 is SGHRS and CDR2 YFSETQ. The V end lost 0 bases, the J end lost 2 bases, and 11 bases lay between the germline ends. CDR3 length: 15 residues. CDR3 protein: CASSLGQPLNTEAFF. CDR3 in DNA: TGCGCCAGCAGCTTGGGACAGCCCCTAAACACTGAAGCTTTCTTT.

V gene TRBV10-3 combines with J gene TRBJ1-1; no clear D gene. Germline CDR1 reads ENHRY; CDR2 reads SYGVKD. The V gene lost 0 bases and the J gene lost 6 bases, with 8 bases spanning the gap. The CDR3 loop spans 13 amino acids. This CDR3 reads CAISESGGPEAFF. The CDR3 DNA is TGTGCCATCAGTGAGTCGGGAGGACCTGAAGCTTTCTTT.

The rearrangement uses TRBV29-1 and TRBJ2-1, with D possibly being TRBD2 (6 bases). Germline CDR1 reads SQVTM; CDR2 reads ANQGSEA. The CDR3 runs 15 residues. V was clipped by 4 bases and J by 4 bases, with 17 bases between them. CDR3 DNA: TGCAGCGTTGCCGTCGACCCCGGGGGATACAATGAGCAGTTCTTC. Protein product: CSVAVDPGGYNEQFF.